This is a list of T cell receptor beta chains from one sample in a study of T-cell reconstitution after alpha-beta-depleted transplantation in children. MiXCR, applied by TCRdb to the PCR reads, yields one record per CDR3 protein. The data contain hundreds of thousands of distinct CDR3 sequences, under 9.5% of them singletons. Sequenced here: PBMCs, mostly from graft donor cells, sampled 180 days after TCRalphabeta/CD19-depleted stem cell transplant. These receptors came from a male patient aged 5 to 17 who had a stem cell transplant for acute lymphoblastic leukemia, so the T cells may come from the graft donor. Both conserved end residues are part of each CDR3. The D gene is left open where the match is weak. Clone size is stated in some rows and not others, as once, few, many or a class when expanded.

j_gene: TRBJ2-3; v_gene: TRBV29-1; d_gene: -; abundance: many; CDR3aa: CSVGGVMTDTQYF; CDR3nt: TGCAGCGTTGGCGGGGTGATGACAGATACGCAGTATTTT
j_gene: TRBJ2-7; v_gene: TRBV11-2; d_gene: -; abundance: many; CDR3aa: CASSLSEPSYEQYF; CDR3nt: TGTGCCAGCAGCTTAAGTGAACCTTCATACGAGCAGTACTTC
j_gene: TRBJ2-7; v_gene: TRBV6-1; d_gene: TRBD2; abundance: many; CDR3aa: CASSKGLAGGPWEQYF; CDR3nt: TGTGCCAGCAGTAAGGGACTAGCGGGAGGGCCATGGGAGCAGTACTTC
j_gene: TRBJ1-6; v_gene: TRBV6-5; d_gene: TRBD1; abundance: many; CDR3aa: CASSYTRTGRHSPLHF; CDR3nt: TGTGCCAGCAGTTACACCCGGACAGGGAGGCATTCACCCCTCCACTTT
j_gene: TRBJ2-6; v_gene: TRBV10-3; d_gene: TRBD1; abundance: many; CDR3aa: CAIRGTGGLGRGANVLTF; CDR3nt: TGTGCCATCAGAGGGACAGGGGGATTGGGACGTGGGGCCAACGTCCTGACTTTC
j_gene: TRBJ2-2; v_gene: TRBV9; d_gene: -; abundance: many; CDR3aa: CASSVELFTGELFF; CDR3nt: TGTGCCAGCAGCGTAGAACTTTTCACCGGGGAGCTGTTTTTT
j_gene: TRBJ2-1; v_gene: TRBV7-8; d_gene: -; abundance: many; CDR3aa: CASSLALVNEQFF; CDR3nt: TGTGCCAGCAGCTTAGCCTTAGTCAATGAGCAGTTCTTC
j_gene: TRBJ1-6; v_gene: TRBV7-2; d_gene: TRBD1; abundance: many; CDR3aa: CASHRGGPSSPLHF; CDR3nt: TGTGCGTCCCATAGAGGGGGCCCTAGTTCACCCCTCCACTTT
j_gene: TRBJ1-2; v_gene: TRBV20-1; d_gene: -; abundance: many; CDR3aa: CSAREGTRNYGYTF; CDR3nt: TGCAGTGCTAGGGAGGGGACGCGGAACTATGGCTACACCTTC
j_gene: TRBJ1-2; v_gene: TRBV7-3; d_gene: -; abundance: many; CDR3aa: CASSLREGTGYTF; CDR3nt: TGTGCCAGCAGCTTAAGAGAGGGGACTGGCTACACCTTC
j_gene: TRBJ1-2; v_gene: TRBV20-1; d_gene: -; abundance: many; CDR3aa: CSASRAGVAYGYTF; CDR3nt: TGCAGTGCTAGCAGGGCGGGTGTCGCGTATGGCTACACCTTC
j_gene: TRBJ2-7; v_gene: TRBV20-1; d_gene: -; abundance: many; CDR3aa: CSARDIASVGRNYEQYF; CDR3nt: TGCAGTGCTAGAGATATCGCCAGCGTAGGAAGAAACTACGAGCAGTACTTC
j_gene: TRBJ1-1; v_gene: TRBV14; d_gene: -; abundance: many; CDR3aa: CASSQDVAGTEAFF; CDR3nt: TGTGCCAGCAGCCAAGATGTAGCGGGCACTGAAGCTTTCTTT
j_gene: TRBJ2-2; v_gene: TRBV9; d_gene: -; abundance: many; CDR3aa: CASSVGGNTGELFF; CDR3nt: TGTGCCAGCAGCGTAGGCGGGAACACCGGGGAGCTGTTTTTT
j_gene: TRBJ2-1; v_gene: TRBV20-1; d_gene: -; abundance: many; CDR3aa: CSASPLVGVYNEQFF; CDR3nt: TGCAGTGCTAGCCCACTTGTGGGAGTATACAATGAGCAGTTCTTC
j_gene: TRBJ2-5; v_gene: TRBV7-2; d_gene: -; abundance: -; CDR3aa: CASSAGPSGSKTQYF; CDR3nt: TGTGCCAGCAGCGCCGGGCCAAGTGGGAGTAAGACCCAGTACTTC
j_gene: TRBJ2-5; v_gene: TRBV5-1; d_gene: -; abundance: many; CDR3aa: CASSIGQQETQYF; CDR3nt: TGCGCCAGCAGCATAGGACAGCAAGAGACCCAGTACTTC
j_gene: TRBJ2-7; v_gene: TRBV7-2; d_gene: TRBD1; abundance: many; CDR3aa: CASSLTGYEQYF; CDR3nt: TGTGCCAGCAGCTTGACAGGGTACGAGCAGTACTTC
j_gene: TRBJ2-7; v_gene: TRBV7-8; d_gene: -; abundance: once; CDR3aa: CASSLVVGYEQYF; CDR3nt: TGTGCCAGCAGCTTAGTAGTGGGGTACGAGCAGTACTTC
j_gene: TRBJ2-2; v_gene: TRBV24-1; d_gene: -; abundance: many; CDR3aa: CATSGRRGDTGELFF; CDR3nt: TGTGCCACCAGTGGTCGCAGGGGGGACACCGGGGAGCTGTTTTTT
j_gene: TRBJ1-5; v_gene: TRBV15; d_gene: -; abundance: many; CDR3aa: CATSARGRVDQPQHF; CDR3nt: TGTGCCACCAGCGCCCGGGGCAGGGTCGATCAGCCCCAGCATTTT